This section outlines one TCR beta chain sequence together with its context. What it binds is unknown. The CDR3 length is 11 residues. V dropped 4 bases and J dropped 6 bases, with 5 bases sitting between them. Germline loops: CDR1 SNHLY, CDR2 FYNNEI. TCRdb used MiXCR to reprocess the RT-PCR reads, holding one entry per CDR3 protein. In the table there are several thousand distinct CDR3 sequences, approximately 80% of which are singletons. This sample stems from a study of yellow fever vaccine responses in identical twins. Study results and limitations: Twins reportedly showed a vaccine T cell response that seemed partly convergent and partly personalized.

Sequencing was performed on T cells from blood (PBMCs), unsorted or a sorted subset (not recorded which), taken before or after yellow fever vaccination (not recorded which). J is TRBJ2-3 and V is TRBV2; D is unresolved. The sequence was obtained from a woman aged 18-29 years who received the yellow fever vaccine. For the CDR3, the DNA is TGTGCCAGCAGTGCTGGGGATACGCAGTATTTT. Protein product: CASSAGDTQYF.